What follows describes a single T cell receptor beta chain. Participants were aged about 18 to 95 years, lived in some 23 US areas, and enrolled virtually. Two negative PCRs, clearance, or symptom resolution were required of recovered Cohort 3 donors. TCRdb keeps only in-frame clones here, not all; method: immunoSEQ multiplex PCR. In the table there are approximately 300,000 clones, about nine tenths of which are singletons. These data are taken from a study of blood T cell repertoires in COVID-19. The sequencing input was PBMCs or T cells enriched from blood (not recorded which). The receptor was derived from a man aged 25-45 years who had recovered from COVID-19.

CDR3 loop: CASSQQALLVSGYSPLHF. The CDR3 DNA sequence: TGTGCCAGCTCACAACAGGCACTCCTAGTTTCCGGTTATTCACCCCTCCACTTT. The chain uses TRBV18 and TRBJ1-6; tentative D call: TRBD1 (5 bases). Germline CDR1 is KGHSH and CDR2 is LQKENI. The CDR3 has 18 residues. V lost 4 bases and J 8 bases, leaving 24 bases between the germline ends. Combining the CDR3 with reference TRBV18 and TRBJ1-6 gives the whole variable domain NAGVMQNPRHLVRRRGQEARLRCSPMKGHSHVYWYRQLPEEGLKFMVYLQKENIIDESGMPKERFSAEFPKEGPSILRIQQVVRGDSAAYFCASSQQALLVSGYSPLHFGNGTRLTVT.